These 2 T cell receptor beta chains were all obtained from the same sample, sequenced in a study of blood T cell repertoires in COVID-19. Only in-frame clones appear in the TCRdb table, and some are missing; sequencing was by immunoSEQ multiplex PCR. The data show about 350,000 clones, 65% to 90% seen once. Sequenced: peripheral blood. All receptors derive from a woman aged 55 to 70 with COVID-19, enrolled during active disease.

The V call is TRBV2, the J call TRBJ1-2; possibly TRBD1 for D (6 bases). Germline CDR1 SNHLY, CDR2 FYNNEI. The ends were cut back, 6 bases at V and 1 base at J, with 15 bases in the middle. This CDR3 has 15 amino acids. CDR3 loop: CASSLRTAINYGYTF. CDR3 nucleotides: TGTGCCAGCAGCTTAAGGACAGCGATTAACTATGGCTACACCTTC.

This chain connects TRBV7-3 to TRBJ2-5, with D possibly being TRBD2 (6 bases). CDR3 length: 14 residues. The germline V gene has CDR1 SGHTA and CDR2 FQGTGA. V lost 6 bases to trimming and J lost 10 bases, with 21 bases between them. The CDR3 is CASSLRGNLEGQYF. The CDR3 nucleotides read TGTGCCAGCAGTCTCCGCGGGAACCTAGAGGGCCAGTACTTC.